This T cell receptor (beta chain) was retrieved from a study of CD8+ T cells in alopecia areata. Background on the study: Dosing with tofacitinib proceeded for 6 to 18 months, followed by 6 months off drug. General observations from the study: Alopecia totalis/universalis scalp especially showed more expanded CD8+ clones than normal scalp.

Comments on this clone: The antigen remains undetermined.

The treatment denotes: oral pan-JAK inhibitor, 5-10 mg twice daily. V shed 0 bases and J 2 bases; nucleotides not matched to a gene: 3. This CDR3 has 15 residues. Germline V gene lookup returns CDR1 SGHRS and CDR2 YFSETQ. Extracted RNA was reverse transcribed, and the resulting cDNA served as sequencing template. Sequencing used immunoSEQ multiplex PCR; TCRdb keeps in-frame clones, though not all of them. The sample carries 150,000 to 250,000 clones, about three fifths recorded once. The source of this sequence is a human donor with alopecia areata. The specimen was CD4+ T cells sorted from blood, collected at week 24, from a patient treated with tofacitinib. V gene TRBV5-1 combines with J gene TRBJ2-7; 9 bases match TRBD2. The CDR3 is CASSLVVAGAYEQYF. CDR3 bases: TGCGCCAGCAGCTTGGTGGTAGCGGGGGCCTACGAGCAGTACTTC. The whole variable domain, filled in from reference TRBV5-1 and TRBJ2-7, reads KAGVTQTPRYLIKTRGQQVTLSCSPISGHRSVSWYQQTPGQGLQFLFEYFSETQRNKGNFPGRFSGRQFSNSRSEMNVSTLELGDSALYLCASSLVVAGAYEQYFGPGTRLTVT.